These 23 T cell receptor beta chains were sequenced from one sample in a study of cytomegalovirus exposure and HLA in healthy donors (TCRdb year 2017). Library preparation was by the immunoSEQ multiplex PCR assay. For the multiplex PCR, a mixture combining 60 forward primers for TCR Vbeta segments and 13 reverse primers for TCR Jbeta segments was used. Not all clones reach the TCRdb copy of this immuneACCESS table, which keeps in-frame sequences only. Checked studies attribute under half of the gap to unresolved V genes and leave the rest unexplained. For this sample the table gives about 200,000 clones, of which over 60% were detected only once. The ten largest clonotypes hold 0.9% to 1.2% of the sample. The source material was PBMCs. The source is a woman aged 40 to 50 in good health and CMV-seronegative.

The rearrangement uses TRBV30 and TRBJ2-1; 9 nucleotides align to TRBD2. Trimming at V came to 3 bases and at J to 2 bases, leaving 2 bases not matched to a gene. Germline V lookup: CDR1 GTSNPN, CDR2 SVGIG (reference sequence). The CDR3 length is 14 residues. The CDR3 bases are TGTGCCTGGAGCTCTAGCGGGACCTACAATGAGCAGTTCTTC. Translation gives CAWSSSGTYNEQFF.

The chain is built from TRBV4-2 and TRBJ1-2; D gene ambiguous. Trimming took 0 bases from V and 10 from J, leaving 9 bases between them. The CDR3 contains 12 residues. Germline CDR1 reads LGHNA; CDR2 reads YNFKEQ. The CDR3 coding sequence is TGTGCCAGCAGCCAAGAGAGAGGAGCCTACACCTTC. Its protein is CASSQERGAYTF.

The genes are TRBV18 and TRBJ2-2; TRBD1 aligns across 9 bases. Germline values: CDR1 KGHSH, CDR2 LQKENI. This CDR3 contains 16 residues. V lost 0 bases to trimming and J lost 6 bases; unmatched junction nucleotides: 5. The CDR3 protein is CASSPPQGQGPGELFF. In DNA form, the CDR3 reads TGTGCCAGCTCACCACCCCAGGGACAGGGACCCGGGGAGCTGTTTTTT. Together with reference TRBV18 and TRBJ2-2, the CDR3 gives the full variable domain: NAGVMQNPRHLVRRRGQEARLRCSPMKGHSHVYWYRQLPEEGLKFMVYLQKENIIDESGMPKERFSAEFPKEGPSILRIQQVVRGDSAAYFCASSPPQGQGPGELFFGEGSRLTVL.

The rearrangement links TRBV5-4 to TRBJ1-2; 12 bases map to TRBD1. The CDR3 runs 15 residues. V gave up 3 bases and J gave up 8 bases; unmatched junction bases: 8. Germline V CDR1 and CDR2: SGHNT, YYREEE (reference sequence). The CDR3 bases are TGTGCCAGCAGCTCCACAGGGACAGGGGGCGGCGGCTACACCTTC. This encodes CASSSTGTGGGGYTF.

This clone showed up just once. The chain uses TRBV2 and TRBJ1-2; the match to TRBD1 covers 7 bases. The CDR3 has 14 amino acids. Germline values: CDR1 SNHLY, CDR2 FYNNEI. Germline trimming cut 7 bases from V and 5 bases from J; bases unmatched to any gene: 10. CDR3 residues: CASIRDRVFYGYTF. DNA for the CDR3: TGTGCCAGCATCCGAGACAGGGTCTTTTATGGCTACACCTTC.

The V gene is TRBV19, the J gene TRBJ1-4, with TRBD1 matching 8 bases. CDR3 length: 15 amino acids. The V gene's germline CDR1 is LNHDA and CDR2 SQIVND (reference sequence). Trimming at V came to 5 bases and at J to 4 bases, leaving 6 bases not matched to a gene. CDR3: CASSPAGTGNEKLFF. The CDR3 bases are TGTGCCAGTAGTCCCGCCGGGACAGGTAATGAAAAACTGTTTTTT.

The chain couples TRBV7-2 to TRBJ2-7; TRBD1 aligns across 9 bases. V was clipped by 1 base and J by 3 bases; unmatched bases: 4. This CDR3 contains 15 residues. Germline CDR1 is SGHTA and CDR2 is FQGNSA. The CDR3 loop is CASSLGTGVGYEQYV. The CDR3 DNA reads TGTGCCAGCAGCTTAGGGACAGGGGTAGGCTACGAGCAGTACGTC.

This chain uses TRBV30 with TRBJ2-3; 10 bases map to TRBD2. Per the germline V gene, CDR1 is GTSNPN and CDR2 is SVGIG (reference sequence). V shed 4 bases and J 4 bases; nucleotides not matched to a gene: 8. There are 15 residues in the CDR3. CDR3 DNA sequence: TGTGCCTGGAACATAGCGGGAGGTAGGGCAGATACGCAGTATTTT. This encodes CAWNIAGGRADTQYF.

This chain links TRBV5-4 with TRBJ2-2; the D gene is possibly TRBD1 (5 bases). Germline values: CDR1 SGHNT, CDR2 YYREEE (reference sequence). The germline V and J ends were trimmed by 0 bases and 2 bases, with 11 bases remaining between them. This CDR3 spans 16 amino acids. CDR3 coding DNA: TGTGCCAGCAGCTTGGACCCAGGGCCAAACACCGGGGAGCTGTTTTTT. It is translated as CASSLDPGPNTGELFF.

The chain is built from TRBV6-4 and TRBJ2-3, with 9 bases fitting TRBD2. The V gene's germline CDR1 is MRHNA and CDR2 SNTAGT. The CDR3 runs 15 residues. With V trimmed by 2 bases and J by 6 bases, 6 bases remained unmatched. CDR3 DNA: TGTGCCAGCAGTGACGGTAGCGGGAGCGGGGATACGCAGTATTTT. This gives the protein CASSDGSGSGDTQYF.

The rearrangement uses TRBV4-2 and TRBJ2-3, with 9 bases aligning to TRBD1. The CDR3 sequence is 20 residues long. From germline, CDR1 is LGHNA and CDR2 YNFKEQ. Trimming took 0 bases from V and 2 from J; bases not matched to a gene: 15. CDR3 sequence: CASSQDIWATGTGSTDTQYF. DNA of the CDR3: TGTGCCAGCAGCCAAGATATATGGGCGACCGGGACAGGGTCCACAGATACGCAGTATTTT.

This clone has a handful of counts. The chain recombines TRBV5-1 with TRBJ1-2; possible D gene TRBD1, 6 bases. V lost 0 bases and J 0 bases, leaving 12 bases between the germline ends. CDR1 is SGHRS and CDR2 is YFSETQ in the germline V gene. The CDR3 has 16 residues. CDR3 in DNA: TGCGCCAGCAGCTTGGTGCCACAGGGAACTAACTATGGCTACACCTTC. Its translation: CASSLVPQGTNYGYTF.

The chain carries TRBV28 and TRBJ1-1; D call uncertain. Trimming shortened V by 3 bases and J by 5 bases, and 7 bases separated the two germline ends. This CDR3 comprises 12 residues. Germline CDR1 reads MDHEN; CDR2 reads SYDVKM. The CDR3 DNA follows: TGTGCCAGCAGTTTTAGTGTTACTGAAGCTTTCTTT. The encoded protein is CASSFSVTEAFF.

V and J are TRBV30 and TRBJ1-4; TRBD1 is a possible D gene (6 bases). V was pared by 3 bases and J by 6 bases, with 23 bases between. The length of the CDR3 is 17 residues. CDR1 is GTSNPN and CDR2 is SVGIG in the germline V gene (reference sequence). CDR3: CAWSRGYTGLKDEKLFF. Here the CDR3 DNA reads TGTGCCTGGAGCCGAGGCTACACAGGGTTAAAAGATGAAAAACTGTTTTTT.

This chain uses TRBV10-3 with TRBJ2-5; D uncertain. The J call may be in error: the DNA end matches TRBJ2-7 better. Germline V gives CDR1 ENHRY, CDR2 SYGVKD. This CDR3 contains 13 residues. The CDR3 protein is CAISESTGYEQYF. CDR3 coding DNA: TGTGCCATCAGTGAGTCGACGGGTTACGAGCAGTACTTC.

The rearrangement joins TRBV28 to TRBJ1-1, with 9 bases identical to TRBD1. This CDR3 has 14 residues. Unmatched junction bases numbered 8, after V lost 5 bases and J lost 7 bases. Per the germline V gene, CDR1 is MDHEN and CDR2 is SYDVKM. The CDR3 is CASSNTGGLIEAFF. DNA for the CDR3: TGTGCCAGCAGTAATACAGGGGGCTTGATTGAAGCTTTCTTT. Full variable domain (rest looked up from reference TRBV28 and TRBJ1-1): DVKVTQSSRYLVKRTGEKVFLECVQDMDHENMFWYRQDPGLGLRLIYFSYDVKMKEKGDIPEGYSVSREKKERFSLILESASTNQTSMYLCASSNTGGLIEAFFGQGTRLTVV.

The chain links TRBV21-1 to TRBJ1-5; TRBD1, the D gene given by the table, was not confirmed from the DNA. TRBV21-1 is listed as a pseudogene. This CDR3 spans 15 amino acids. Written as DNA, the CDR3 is TGTGCCAGCAGCTCCCGGGACGAGGGGGATCAGCCCCAGCATTTT. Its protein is CASSSRDEGDQPQHF.

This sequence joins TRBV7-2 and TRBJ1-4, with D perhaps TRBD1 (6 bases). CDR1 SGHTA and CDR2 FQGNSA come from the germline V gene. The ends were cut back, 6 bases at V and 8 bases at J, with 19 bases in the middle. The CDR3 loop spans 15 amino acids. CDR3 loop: CASSPGGGQEEKLFF. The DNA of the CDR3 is TGTGCCAGCAGTCCCGGGGGGGGGCAGGAGGAAAAACTGTTTTTT.

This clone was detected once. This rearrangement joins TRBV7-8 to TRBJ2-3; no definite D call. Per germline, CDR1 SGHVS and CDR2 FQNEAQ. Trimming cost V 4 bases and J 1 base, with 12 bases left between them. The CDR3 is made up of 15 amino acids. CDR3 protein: CASSYSSLGTDTQYF. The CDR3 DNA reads TGTGCCAGCAGCTATTCGTCCCTAGGCACAGATACGCAGTATTTT.

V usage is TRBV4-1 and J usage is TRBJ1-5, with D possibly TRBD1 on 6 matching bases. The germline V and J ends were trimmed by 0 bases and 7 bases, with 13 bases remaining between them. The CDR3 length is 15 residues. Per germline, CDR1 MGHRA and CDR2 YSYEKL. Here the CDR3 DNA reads TGCGCCAGCAGCCAAGACGGCCAGGGGATGCAGCCCCAGCATTTT. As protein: CASSQDGQGMQPQHF.

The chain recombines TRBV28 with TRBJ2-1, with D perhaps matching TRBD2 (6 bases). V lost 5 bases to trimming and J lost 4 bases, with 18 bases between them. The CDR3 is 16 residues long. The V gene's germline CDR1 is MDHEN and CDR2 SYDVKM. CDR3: CASSPAGSKGYNEQFF. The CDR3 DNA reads TGTGCCAGCAGTCCGGCGGGGTCGAAGGGATACAATGAGCAGTTCTTC.

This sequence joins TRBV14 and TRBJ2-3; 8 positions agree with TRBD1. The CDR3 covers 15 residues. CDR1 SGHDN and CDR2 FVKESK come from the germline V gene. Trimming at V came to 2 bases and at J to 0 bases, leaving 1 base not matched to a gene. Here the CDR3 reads CASSQWDRSTDTQYF. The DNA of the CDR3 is TGTGCCAGCAGCCAATGGGACAGGAGCACAGATACGCAGTATTTT.

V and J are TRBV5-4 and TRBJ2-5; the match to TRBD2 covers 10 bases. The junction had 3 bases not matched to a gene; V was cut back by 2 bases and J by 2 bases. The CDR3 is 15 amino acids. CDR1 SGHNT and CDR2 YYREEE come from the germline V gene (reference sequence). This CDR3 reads CASSLAGGPQETQYF. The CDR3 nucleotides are TGTGCCAGCAGCTTAGCGGGAGGGCCGCAAGAGACCCAGTACTTC. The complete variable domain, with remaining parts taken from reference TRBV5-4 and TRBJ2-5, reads ETGVTQSPTHLIKTRGQQVTLRCSSQSGHNTVSWYQQALGQGPQFIFQYYREEENGRGNFPPRFSGLQFPNYSSELNVNALELDDSALYLCASSLAGGPQETQYFGPGTRLLVL.